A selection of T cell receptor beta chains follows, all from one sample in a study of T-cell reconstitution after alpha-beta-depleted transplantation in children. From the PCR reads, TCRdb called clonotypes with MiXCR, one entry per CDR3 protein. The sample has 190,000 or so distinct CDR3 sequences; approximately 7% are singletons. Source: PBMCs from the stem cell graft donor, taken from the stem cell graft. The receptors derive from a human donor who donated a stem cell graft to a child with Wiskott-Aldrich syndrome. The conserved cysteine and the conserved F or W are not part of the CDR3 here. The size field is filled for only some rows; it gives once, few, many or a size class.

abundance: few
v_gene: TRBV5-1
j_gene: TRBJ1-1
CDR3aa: ASTQRTGRSAEAF

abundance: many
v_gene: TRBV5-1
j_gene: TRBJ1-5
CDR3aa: ASSSEQTDYANQPQH

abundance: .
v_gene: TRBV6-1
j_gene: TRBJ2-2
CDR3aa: ASTPSPGRGLTGELF

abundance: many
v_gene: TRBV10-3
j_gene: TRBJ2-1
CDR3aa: AISSGGYNEQF

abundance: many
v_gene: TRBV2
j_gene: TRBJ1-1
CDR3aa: ASSDRLRSTEAF

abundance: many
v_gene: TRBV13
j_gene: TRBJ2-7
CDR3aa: ASSFRQGSYEQY

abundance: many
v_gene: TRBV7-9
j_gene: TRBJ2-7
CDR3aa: ASRTTGAPYEQY

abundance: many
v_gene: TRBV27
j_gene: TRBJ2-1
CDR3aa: ASRSGYNEQF

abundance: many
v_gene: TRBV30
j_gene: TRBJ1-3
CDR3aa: AWDQGTGNTIY

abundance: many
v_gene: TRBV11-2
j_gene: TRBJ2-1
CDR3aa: ASSEGGQARPYNEQF

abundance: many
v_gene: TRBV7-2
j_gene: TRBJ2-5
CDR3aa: ASRQESRSLS

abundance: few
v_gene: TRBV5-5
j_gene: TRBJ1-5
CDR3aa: ASSFGDSRQPQH

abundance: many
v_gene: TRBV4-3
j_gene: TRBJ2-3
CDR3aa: ASSHELPGLAGRVDTQY

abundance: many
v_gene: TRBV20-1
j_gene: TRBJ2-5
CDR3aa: SARAHGAQY

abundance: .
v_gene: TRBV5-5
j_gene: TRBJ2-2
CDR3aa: ASGLGLYAGELF

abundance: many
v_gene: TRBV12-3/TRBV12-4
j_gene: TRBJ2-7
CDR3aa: ASSLEGAASYEQY

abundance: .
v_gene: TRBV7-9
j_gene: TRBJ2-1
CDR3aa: AGSLADNEQF

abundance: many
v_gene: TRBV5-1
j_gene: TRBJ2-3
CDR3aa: ASSLAGGSDTQY

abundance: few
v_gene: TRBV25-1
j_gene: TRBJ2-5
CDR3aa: ASSEYRNLKETQY

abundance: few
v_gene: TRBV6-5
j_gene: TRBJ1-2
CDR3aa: ASSYGPQGDYGYT

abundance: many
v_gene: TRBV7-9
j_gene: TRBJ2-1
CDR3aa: ASTLDIGRGNEQF

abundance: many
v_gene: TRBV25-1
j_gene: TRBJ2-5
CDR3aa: ASSGRFPPETQY

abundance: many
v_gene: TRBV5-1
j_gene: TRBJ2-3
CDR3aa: ASTPQGGFTTDTQY

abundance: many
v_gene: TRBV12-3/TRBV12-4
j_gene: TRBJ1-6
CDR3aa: ASSPRGQEGGNSPLH

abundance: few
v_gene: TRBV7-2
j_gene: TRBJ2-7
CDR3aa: ASSYTSWEPHEQY

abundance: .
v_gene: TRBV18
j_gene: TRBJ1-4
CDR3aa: ASSPGRSEKLF

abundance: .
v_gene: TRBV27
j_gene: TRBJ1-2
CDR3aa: ASSLARASTNYGYT

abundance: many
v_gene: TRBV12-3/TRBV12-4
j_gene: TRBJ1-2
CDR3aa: ASAGVWQSRDGYT

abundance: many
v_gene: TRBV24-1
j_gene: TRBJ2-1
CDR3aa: ATSASSYNEQF

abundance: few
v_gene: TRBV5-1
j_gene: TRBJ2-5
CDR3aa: ASSLSGQGGQETQY

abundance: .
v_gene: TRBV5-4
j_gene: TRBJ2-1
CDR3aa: ASSLAGTSGGATIYGIHEQF